Listed below are T cell receptor beta chains from one sample, sequenced in a study of cytomegalovirus exposure and HLA in healthy donors. Sequencing used immunoSEQ multiplex PCR; TCRdb keeps in-frame clones, though not all of them. In the table there are about 210,000 clones, about 83% of which are singletons. The sample comprised PBMCs. These receptors came from a woman aged 50 to 60 in good health and CMV-seropositive. CDR3s include the opening cysteine and the closing phenylalanine or tryptophan. Fields, in order: D gene, V gene, clone size, J gene, CDR3 protein, CDR3 DNA. A D gene is named only where the DNA matches it firmly. Some rows have no size entry. The others give once, few or many, or a class for an expanded clone.

-	TRBV18	-	TRBJ2-5	CASSARRETQYF	TGTGCCAGCTCAGCGAGGAGGGAGACCCAGTACTTC
TRBD1	TRBV29-1	-	TRBJ1-1	CSVADSRDRGYTEAFF	TGCAGCGTTGCAGACTCCCGGGACAGGGGTTACACTGAAGCTTTCTTT
TRBD1	TRBV7-2	-	TRBJ2-1	CASSSSRDRDEQFF	TGTGCCAGCAGCTCGTCCCGGGACAGGGATGAGCAGTTCTTC
-	TRBV7-3	-	TRBJ2-5	CASSSQGYGSQETQYF	TGTGCCAGCAGCTCGCAGGGGTACGGGTCTCAAGAGACCCAGTACTTC
-	TRBV6-5	-	TRBJ2-1	CASSFGGPYNEQFF	TGTGCCAGCAGTTTCGGCGGGCCCTACAATGAGCAGTTCTTC
-	TRBV28	-	TRBJ1-1	CASSLANYEAFF	TGTGCCAGCAGTTTGGCCAACTACGAAGCTTTCTTT
-	TRBV6-5	-	TRBJ1-4	CASSYSQATNEKLFF	TGTGCCAGCAGTTACTCTCAGGCAACTAATGAAAAACTGTTTTTT
-	TRBV7-8	-	TRBJ1-1	CASSLVWTDGIEAFF	TGTGCCAGCAGCTTAGTTTGGACTGATGGGATTGAAGCTTTCTTT
-	TRBV11-2	-	TRBJ1-2	CASSLDLPGDGYTF	TGTGCCAGCAGCTTAGATCTACCAGGGGATGGCTACACCTTC
-	TRBV5-1	-	TRBJ1-2	CASSLGGEFYGYTF	TGCGCCAGCAGCTTGGGCGGGGAGTTCTATGGCTACACCTTC
TRBD1	TRBV30	once	TRBJ2-1	CAWMTGTGVNEQFF	TGTGCCTGGATGACCGGGACAGGGGTCAATGAGCAGTTCTTC
TRBD1	TRBV6-5	-	TRBJ1-1	CASRGTARYTEAFF	TGTGCCAGCAGAGGGACAGCCCGATACACTGAAGCTTTCTTT
-	TRBV5-1	-	TRBJ1-2	CASSLGTAAYGYTF	TGCGCCAGCAGCTTGGGCACTGCGGCCTATGGCTACACCTTC
-	TRBV18	-	TRBJ1-2	CASSPPRGLNYGYTF	TGTGCCAGCTCACCACCGAGGGGACTCAACTATGGCTACACCTTC
TRBD1	TRBV2	-	TRBJ1-4	CASGQVRPGATNEKLFF	TGTGCCAGCGGACAGGTGCGACCCGGTGCAACTAATGAAAAACTGTTTTTT
-	TRBV7-8	-	TRBJ1-1	CASSLAAAVLVNTEAFF	TGTGCCAGCAGCTTAGCGGCGGCAGTCCTCGTGAACACTGAAGCTTTCTTT
-	TRBV7-9	-	TRBJ2-1	CASSLQGSSYNEQFF	TGTGCCAGCAGCTTACAGGGGAGCTCCTACAATGAGCAGTTCTTC
TRBD1	TRBV6-6	once	TRBJ1-2	CASIGKTGGGYGYTF	TGTGCCAGCATCGGAAAGACAGGGGGAGGCTATGGCTACACCTTC
-	TRBV27	-	TRBJ1-5	CASSIRGANNQPQHF	TGTGCCAGCAGTATACGGGGGGCTAACAATCAGCCCCAGCATTTT
TRBD1	TRBV7-7	-	TRBJ2-3	CASSSRDRTDTQYF	TGTGCCAGCAGCTCGCGGGACAGGACAGATACGCAGTATTTT
TRBD1	TRBV4-1	-	TRBJ1-5	CASSQDPEGAPSNQPQHF	TGCGCCAGCAGCCAAGATCCGGAGGGGGCGCCTAGCAATCAGCCCCAGCATTTT
TRBD1	TRBV19	-	TRBJ1-5	CASSSLTGVMSMAQHF	TGTGCCAGTAGTTCCTTAACAGGGGTTATGTCGATGGCCCAGCATTTT
-	TRBV28	-	TRBJ1-2	CASSLSGGVVGAWGYTF	TGTGCCAGCAGTTTAAGTGGCGGGGTTGTTGGGGCTTGGGGCTACACCTTC
TRBD1	TRBV4-1	few	TRBJ2-7	CASRATGTGEQYF	TGCGCCAGCAGAGCGACAGGGACAGGCGAGCAGTACTTC
-	TRBV6-1	-	TRBJ1-2	CASSERQDYGYTF	TGTGCCAGCAGTGAACGACAGGACTATGGCTACACCTTC
TRBD1	TRBV19	few	TRBJ2-7	CASSPGQVKGEQYF	TGTGCCAGTAGCCCGGGACAGGTAAAGGGCGAGCAGTACTTC
-	TRBV11-1	-	TRBJ2-3	CASSLAVQGGRDTQYF	TGTGCCAGCAGCTTAGCAGTGCAGGGGGGAAGAGATACGCAGTATTTT
TRBD2	TRBV5-1	-	TRBJ2-5	CASSPYIAGGREETQYF	TGCGCCAGCAGCCCGTATATAGCGGGGGGGCGGGAAGAGACCCAGTACTTC
TRBD1	TRBV18	-	TRBJ1-5	CASSPRSGQGMNQPQHF	TGTGCCAGCTCACCGAGAAGCGGACAGGGTATGAATCAGCCCCAGCATTTT
-	TRBV4-1	-	TRBJ1-2	CASSQGGPHYGYTF	TGCGCCAGCAGCCAAGGAGGCCCGCACTATGGCTACACCTTC
-	TRBV7-9	-	TRBJ2-7	CASSSSGRGLSYEQYF	TGTGCCAGCAGCTCGTCTGGGCGGGGACTGTCCTACGAGCAGTACTTC
-	TRBV19	-	TRBJ2-2	CASRTQGHDTGELFF	TGTGCCAGTAGGACCCAGGGGCACGACACCGGGGAGCTGTTTTTT
-	TRBV7-6	few	TRBJ1-1	CASSFDRTAGTEAFF	TGTGCCAGCAGCTTTGACAGGACGGCCGGGACTGAAGCTTTCTTT
-	TRBV5-1	-	TRBJ2-5	CASRFLGGYEETQYF	TGCGCCAGCAGGTTCCTGGGGGGTTATGAAGAGACCCAGTACTTC
TRBD2	TRBV6-1	-	TRBJ2-7	CASSPTSGGYEQYF	TGTGCCAGCAGTCCTACTAGCGGGGGCTACGAGCAGTACTTC
-	TRBV19	-	TRBJ1-5	CASSISINQPQHF	TGTGCCAGTAGTATCAGTATCAATCAGCCCCAGCATTTT
-	TRBV21-1	-	TRBJ2-7	CASSPDPHGGAYEQYF	TGTGCCAGCAGCCCCGACCCCCACGGGGGGGCCTACGAGCAGTACTTC
TRBD1	TRBV5-1	-	TRBJ1-1	CASSATGGNTEAFF	TGCGCCAGCAGCGCGACAGGGGGGAACACTGAAGCTTTCTTT
TRBD1	TRBV6-5	-	TRBJ2-7	CASSVRTGGYEQYF	TGTGCCAGCAGTGTGAGGACAGGGGGCTACGAGCAGTACTTC
TRBD1	TRBV2	-	TRBJ2-2	CASSADDRGRGTGELFF	TGTGCCAGCAGTGCTGATGACAGGGGGCGAGGCACCGGGGAGCTGTTTTTT